The clone carrying this TCR beta chain was seen many times. Its antigen is unidentified. Construction of the TCRbeta library involved unique molecular identifiers. TCRdb re-called the PCR reads with MiXCR, one entry per CDR3 protein. The data hold 65,000 to 75,000 distinct CDR3 sequences, with roughly 4.5% observed a single time. This entry comes from a study of T-cell reconstitution after alpha-beta-depleted transplantation in children. Study outcomes and limitations: Surviving recipient cells, namely T cells and thymic progenitors, were the source of high day-60 TCRbeta diversity in some patients. Once a year had passed after transplant, T-cell counts and diversity came mostly from newly produced T cells.

The TCR sequence derives from a boy younger than two who had a stem cell transplant for acute myeloid leukemia, so the T cells may come from the graft donor. The sample in question was PBMCs, mostly from graft donor cells, obtained 180 days after TCRalphabeta/CD19-depleted stem cell transplant.

The CDR3 sequence is CASSLLGDSSTDTQYF. The DNA for the CDR3 is TGTGCCAGCAGTCTCCTAGGGGATTCTAGCACAGATACGCAGTATTTT. The chain couples TRBV12-3 or TRBV12-4 to TRBJ2-3, with D perhaps TRBD1 (5 bases). Trimming left V 5 bases short and J 0 bases short, with 15 bases between. This CDR3 has 16 residues.